This entry is about one T cell receptor (beta chain). The junction departs from the called germline gene at one end, perhaps through a read error. The data belong to a study of blood T cell repertoires in COVID-19. Study context: Samples taken during acute and convalescent COVID-19 were collected in the United States, Italy and Spain. T cells, B-cell-depleted T cells, or PBMCs provided the cDNA or gDNA that served as material.

CDR1 SQVTM and CDR2 ANQGSEA come from the germline V gene. CDR3 length: 13 residues. Methods used by the authors: Amplifying reference gene primers gave estimates of nucleated cell counts. The protocol was immunoSEQ multiplex PCR, while the TCRdb copy is restricted to in-frame clones and leaves out a portion. V, J and clone size are taken as reported in that table, and D and trimming were inferred from the DNA itself. Among a few hundred thousand clones listed, 88% were seen once. The TCR comes from a man aged 60 to 69 who had recovered from COVID-19. The V gene is TRBV29-1, the J gene TRBJ1-1, with a tentative D call TRBD1 (6 bases). The sequencing input was peripheral blood. For the CDR3, the DNA is TGCAGCGCTGAAGGGGGAGTGAACACTGAAGCTTTCTTT. This sequence encodes CSAEGGVNTEAFF.